The sequence of this T cell receptor beta chain was determined in a study of blood T cell repertoires in COVID-19 (TCRdb year 2020). A note on the overall study: Samples covering the acute and convalescent phases of COVID-19 were provided by collaborators in the United States, Italy and Spain. The samples were drawn from two sources: the first 160 participants of the ongoing ImmuneRACE study, and over 950 subjects contributed by 6 global collaborators. The material from the prospective study consisted of cDNA or gDNA derived from T cells, B-cell-depleted T cells, or PBMCs. Where HLA class I and class II types were available, the types were taken from metadata supplied by the sample provider, not from assay-based typing. The repertoires were released in a freely available public database meant as a resource for research on the immune response to SARS-CoV-2. A de-identified subject ID, COVID-19 status, age in years and sex were almost always included in the sample metadata. The dataset comprised deeply sampled blood TCRbeta repertoires from subjects exposed to, actively infected with, or recovered from COVID-19.

Whole blood was collected in K2EDTA tubes by collaborating institutions according to the institutions' own protocols. For TCRbeta analysis, collaborators shipped samples in one of three forms: frozen whole blood, isolated PBMCs, or DNA extracted from either of those sample types. Study-level results and caveats: The amount of clinical and demographic metadata varied by source and participant and was provided uncurated.

Trimming accounts for 3 bases at V and 7 bases at J, while the number of junction bases matched to no gene is 0. The germline V gene (reference sequence) provides CDR1 LNHDA and CDR2 SQIVND. The CDR3 sequence holds 13 residues, the cysteine and phenylalanine included. Only CDR3 DNA remains: 39 bases, in frame from the first base. TCRbeta CDR3 regions were amplified from genomic DNA using the immunoSEQ Assay, a bias-controlled multiplex PCR. In the original analysis: Nucleated cell counts per sample were estimated from amplification of reference gene primers within the assay. To quantify the absolute abundance of each unique TCRbeta CDR3 rearrangement, sequence reads were collapsed and filtered. For each sample, productive Simpson clonality was calculated as the square root of Simpson's diversity index across productive rearrangements. TCRdb stores this immuneACCESS table with in-frame sequences only. Part of the clones is absent; in the studies checked, under half of the shortfall reflects unresolved V genes, and no reason is known for the rest. Clone size and the V and J calls come from that table; the DNA yielded D and trimming. This sample comprises 200,000 to 250,000 clones, 80% to 90% of them detected only once. The ten top clones hold approximately 4.8% of the sample.

Notes on this clone: Its antigen remains unidentified. Base-call qualities are not available, and no considerably larger clone is one nucleotide away.

Source material: peripheral blood. The receptor was isolated from a woman between 70 and 85 years old with acute or convalescent COVID-19. The sequence is built from TRBV19 and TRBJ2-4; 10 of the junction bases match TRBD1. Here is the DNA: TGTGCCAGTAGTATGGACAGGGGGAACATTCAGTACTTC. This sequence encodes CASSMDRGNIQYF.